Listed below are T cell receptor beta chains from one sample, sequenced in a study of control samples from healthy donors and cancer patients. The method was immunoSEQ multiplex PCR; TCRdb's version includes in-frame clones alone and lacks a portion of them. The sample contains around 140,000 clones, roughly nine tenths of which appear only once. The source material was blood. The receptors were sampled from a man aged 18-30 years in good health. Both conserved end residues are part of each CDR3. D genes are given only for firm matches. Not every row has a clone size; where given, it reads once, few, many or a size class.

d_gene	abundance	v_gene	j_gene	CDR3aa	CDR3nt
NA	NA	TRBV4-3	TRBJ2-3	CASSQDKGSDTQYF	TGCGCCAGCAGCCAAGATAAGGGTTCAGATACGCAGTATTTT
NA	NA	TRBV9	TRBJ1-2	CASSVAPSTGNYGYTF	TGTGCCAGCAGCGTAGCCCCCTCGACAGGCAACTATGGCTACACCTTC
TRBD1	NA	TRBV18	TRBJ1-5	CASSLRTGESNQPQHF	TGTGCCAGCTCACTCAGGACAGGGGAGAGCAATCAGCCCCAGCATTTT
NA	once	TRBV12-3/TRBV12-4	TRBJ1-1	CASSLNAEAFF	TGTGCCAGCAGTTTAAACGCTGAAGCTTTCTTT
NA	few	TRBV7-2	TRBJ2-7	CASSLAGYSYEQYF	TGTGCCAGCAGCCTGGCGGGGTACTCCTACGAGCAGTACTTC
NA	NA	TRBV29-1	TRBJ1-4	CSVEEGGDEKLFF	TGCAGCGTTGAAGAGGGGGGGGATGAAAAACTGTTTTTT
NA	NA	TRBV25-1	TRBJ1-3	CASSGTGTDSGNTIYF	TGTGCCAGCAGTGGTACCGGGACGGACTCTGGAAACACCATATATTTT
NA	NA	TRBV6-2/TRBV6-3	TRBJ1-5	CASSPPGGRQPQHF	TGTGCCAGCAGTCCGCCGGGAGGACGGCAGCCCCAGCATTTT
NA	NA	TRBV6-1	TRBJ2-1	CASSEGSGQNNEQFF	TGTGCCAGCAGTGAAGGGTCGGGTCAGAACAATGAGCAGTTCTTC
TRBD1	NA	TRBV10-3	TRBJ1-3	CAIKGQGSANTIYF	TGTGCCATCAAGGGACAGGGCTCCGCAAACACCATATATTTT
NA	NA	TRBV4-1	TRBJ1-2	CASSHQGGHGYTF	TGCGCCAGCAGCCATCAAGGGGGGCATGGCTACACCTTC
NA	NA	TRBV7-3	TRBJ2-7	CASSLAPDISYEQYF	TGTGCCAGCAGCTTAGCCCCAGACATAAGCTACGAGCAGTACTTC
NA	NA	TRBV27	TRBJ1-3	CASSPAGGEPGNTIYF	TGTGCCAGCAGTCCGGCGGGCGGGGAGCCTGGAAACACCATATATTTT
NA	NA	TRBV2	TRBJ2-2	CASPVDGELFF	TGTGCCAGCCCCGTGGACGGGGAGCTGTTTTTT
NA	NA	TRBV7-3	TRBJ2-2	CASSPRTNTGELFF	TGTGCCAGCAGCCCACGGACGAACACCGGGGAGCTGTTTTTT
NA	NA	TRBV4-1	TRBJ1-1	CASSQNPSEGGNTEAFF	TGCGCCAGCAGCCAGAACCCGAGTGAGGGTGGGAACACTGAAGCTTTCTTT
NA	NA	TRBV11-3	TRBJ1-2	CASSFYRPTF	TGTGCCAGCAGCTTTTATCGGCCCACCTTC
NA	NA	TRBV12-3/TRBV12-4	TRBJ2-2	CASSFSPGGELFF	TGTGCCAGCAGTTTTTCCCCCGGCGGGGAGCTGTTTTTT
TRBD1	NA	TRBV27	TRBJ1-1	CASSPLGGGVTEAFF	TGTGCCAGCAGCCCCTTAGGGGGCGGGGTAACTGAAGCTTTCTTT
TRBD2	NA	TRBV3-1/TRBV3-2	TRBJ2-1	CASSHLAGGKDEQFF	TGTGCCAGCAGCCATCTAGCGGGGGGCAAGGATGAGCAGTTCTTC
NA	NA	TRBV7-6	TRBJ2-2	CASSLENGEVTGELFF	TGTGCCAGCAGCTTAGAGAACGGGGAGGTGACCGGGGAGCTGTTTTTT
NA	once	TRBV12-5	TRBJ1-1	CASGPHRGEAFF	TGTGCTAGTGGTCCCCATAGAGGGGAAGCTTTCTTT
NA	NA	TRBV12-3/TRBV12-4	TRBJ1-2	CASSFVGGYGYTF	TGTGCCAGCAGTTTTGTTGGAGGCTATGGCTACACCTTC
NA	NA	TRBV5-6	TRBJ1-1	CASSLPFAVNTEAFF	TGTGCCAGCAGCTTGCCTTTTGCGGTGAACACTGAAGCTTTCTTT
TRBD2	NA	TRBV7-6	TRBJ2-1	CASSLVAAGGSYNEQFF	TGTGCCAGCAGCTTAGTTGCGGCGGGGGGCTCCTACAATGAGCAGTTCTTC
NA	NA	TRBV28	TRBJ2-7	CASSATGLYEQYF	TGTGCCAGCAGCGCGACAGGTCTCTACGAGCAGTACTTC
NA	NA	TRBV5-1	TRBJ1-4	CASSWGGANEKLFF	TGCGCCAGCAGCTGGGGAGGGGCTAATGAAAAACTGTTTTTT
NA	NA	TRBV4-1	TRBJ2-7	CASSQGGHYEQYF	TGCGCCAGCAGCCAAGGGGGTCACTACGAGCAGTACTTC
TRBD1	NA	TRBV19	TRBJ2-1	CASSKDRGLVNEQFF	TGTGCCAGTAGTAAGGACAGGGGGCTAGTCAATGAGCAGTTCTTC
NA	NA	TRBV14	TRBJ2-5	CASSHAQETQYF	TGTGCCAGCAGCCATGCCCAAGAGACCCAGTACTTC
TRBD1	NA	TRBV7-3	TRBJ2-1	CASSPGQGWVYEQFF	TGTGCCAGCAGCCCGGGACAGGGTTGGGTTTATGAGCAGTTCTTC
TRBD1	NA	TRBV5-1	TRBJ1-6	CASSLVGTASSYNSPLHF	TGCGCCAGCAGCTTGGTGGGGACAGCTAGCTCCTATAATTCACCCCTCCACTTT
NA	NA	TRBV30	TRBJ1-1	CAWSVSQNTEAFF	TGTGCCTGGAGTGTATCACAGAACACTGAAGCTTTCTTT
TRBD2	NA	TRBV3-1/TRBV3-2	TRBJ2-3	CASSPRHGLAGVALDTQYF	TGTGCCAGCAGCCCACGCCACGGACTAGCGGGGGTAGCGTTAGATACGCAGTATTTT
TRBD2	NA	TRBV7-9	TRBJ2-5	CASSLERGGETQYF	TGTGCCAGCAGCTTAGAGCGGGGTGGAGAGACCCAGTACTTC
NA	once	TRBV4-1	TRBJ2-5	CASSQDIRTKETQYF	TGCGCCAGCAGCCAAGATATCAGGACAAAAGAGACCCAGTACTTC
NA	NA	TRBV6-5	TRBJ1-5	CASTPSFGQPQHF	TGTGCCAGCACGCCCTCCTTTGGTCAGCCCCAGCATTTT
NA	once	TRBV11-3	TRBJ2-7	CASSPGLVPYEQYF	TGTGCCAGCAGCCCAGGATTGGTGCCCTACGAGCAGTACTTC
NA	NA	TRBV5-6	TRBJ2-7	CASSLLGPGTYEQYF	TGTGCCAGCAGCTTGCTGGGACCGGGTACCTACGAGCAGTACTTC
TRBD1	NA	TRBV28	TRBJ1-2	CASRGTVYGYTF	TGTGCCAGCAGGGGGACAGTTTATGGCTACACCTTC
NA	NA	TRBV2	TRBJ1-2	CASNTGIPGGYTF	TGTGCCAGCAATACAGGGATCCCCGGTGGCTACACCTTC
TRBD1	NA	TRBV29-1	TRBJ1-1	CSGKGQGNTEAFF	TGCAGCGGAAAGGGACAGGGGAACACTGAAGCTTTCTTT
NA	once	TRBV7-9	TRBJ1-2	CASSLGAASNYGYTF	TGTGCCAGCAGCTTAGGAGCAGCGTCTAACTATGGCTACACCTTC
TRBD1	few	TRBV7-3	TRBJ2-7	CASSPGGTGTSYEQYF	TGTGCCAGCAGCCCCGGAGGGACAGGGACCTCCTACGAGCAGTACTTC
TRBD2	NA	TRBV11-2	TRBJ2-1	CASSLDRGSGGGNEQFF	TGTGCCAGCAGCTTAGATCGAGGGAGCGGGGGGGGAAATGAGCAGTTCTTC
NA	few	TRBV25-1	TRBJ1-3	CASSDAGGENTIYF	TGTGCCAGCAGTGATGCGGGAGGAGAAAACACCATATATTTT
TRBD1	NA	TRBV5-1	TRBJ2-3	CASSAYRGDTQYF	TGCGCCAGCAGCGCTTACAGGGGGGATACGCAGTATTTT
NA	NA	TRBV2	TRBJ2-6	CATGTAGANVLTF	TGTGCCACAGGAACGGCCGGGGCCAACGTCCTGACTTTC
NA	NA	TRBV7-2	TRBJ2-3	CASSLDWRRWGDTQYF	TGTGCCAGCAGCTTAGATTGGCGACGGTGGGGAGATACGCAGTATTTT
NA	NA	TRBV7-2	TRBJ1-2	CASTLPNYGYTF	TGTGCCAGCACCTTACCGAACTATGGCTACACCTTC
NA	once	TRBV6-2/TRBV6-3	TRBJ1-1	CASSYSIGTEAFF	TGTGCCAGCAGTTACTCGATCGGCACTGAAGCTTTCTTT
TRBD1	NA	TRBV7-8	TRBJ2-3	CASSPSGQGGTDTQYF	TGTGCCAGCAGCCCCTCAGGACAGGGTGGAACAGATACGCAGTATTTT
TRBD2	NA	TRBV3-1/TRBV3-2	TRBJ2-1	CASSQGAGGRVNEQFF	TGTGCCAGCAGCCAAGGGGCGGGGGGGCGCGTCAATGAGCAGTTCTTC
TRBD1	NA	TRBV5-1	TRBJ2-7	CASSSGTGRHYEQYF	TGCGCCAGCAGCTCCGGGACAGGGAGGCACTACGAGCAGTACTTC
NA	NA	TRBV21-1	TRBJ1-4	CASSKLEGEGEKLFF	TGTGCCAGCAGCAAACTGGAGGGCGAGGGGGAAAAACTGTTTTTT
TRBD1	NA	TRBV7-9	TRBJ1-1	CASSPLSGTGLAFF	TGTGCCAGCAGCCCCCTCTCCGGGACAGGGCTGGCTTTCTTT
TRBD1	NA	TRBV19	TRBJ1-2	CASSPQGAGYGYTF	TGTGCCAGTAGTCCCCAGGGGGCTGGATATGGCTACACCTTC
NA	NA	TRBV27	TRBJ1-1	CASSFAGTNTEAFF	TGTGCCAGCAGTTTCGCCGGGACAAACACTGAAGCTTTCTTT
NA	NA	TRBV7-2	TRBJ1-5	CASSGPQGKQPQHF	TGTGCCAGCAGCGGGCCGCAGGGGAAACAGCCCCAGCATTTT